In this sample, the clone carrying this T cell receptor (beta chain) turned up a few times. Its specificity is unknown. With 0 bases removed from V and 2 bases from J, the gap between germline ends came to 6 bases. Germline loops: CDR1 MGHRA, CDR2 YSYEKL. This CDR3 is 14 amino acids long. This specimen comes from a study of CD8 T cells in ankylosing spondylitis. Notes on the study in general: In peripheral blood, disease-linked CD8+ clones occurred at relatively low frequencies. A motif in TCR beta, a set of eight or nine highly homologous variants, appeared characteristic of ankylosing spondylitis blood. Certain motif variants had earlier appeared in reactive arthritis synovial fluid and blood.

Quantitative 5'-RACE with molecular barcodes generated TCR beta libraries. TCRdb analysed the 5' RACE reads with MiXCR anew, one entry per CDR3 protein. The sample shows 150,000 to 200,000 distinct CDR3 sequences, about 20% of them seen only once. Sequencing was done on a sample of blood, either unsorted or a sorted T cell fraction (not recorded which). The V call is TRBV4-1, the J call TRBJ2-3, with D unclear. The source of this sequence is a male donor between 5 and 29 years old with ankylosing spondylitis or in good health (not recorded which). CDR3: CASSQDAVTDTQYF. The CDR3 DNA follows: TGCGCCAGCAGCCAAGATGCCGTCACAGATACGCAGTATTTT.